The 29 T cell receptor beta chains presented below share a single source sample, sequenced in a study of T cells in narcolepsy. Only in-frame clones appear in the TCRdb table, and some are missing; sequencing was by immunoSEQ multiplex PCR. Of about 32,000 clones listed, around 77% are singletons. Sequenced sample: memory (CD45RA-) CD4+ T cells from blood. All receptors come from a human donor in good health.

V usage is TRBV9 and J usage is TRBJ2-1; D gene unclear. This CDR3 region has 13 residues. The V end was cut by 0 bases, the J end by 6 bases, with 7 bases between. Germline lookup yields CDR1 SGDLS and CDR2 YYNGEE. In DNA form, the CDR3 reads TGTGCCAGCAGCGTAGATTTATTCAATGAGCAGTTCTTC. This translates into CASSVDLFNEQFF.

This clone was counted once. Additional DNA sequences in this sample encode the identical CDR3. The chain has TRBV27 and TRBJ1-2; no clear D. Trimming cost V 4 bases and J 6 bases, with 21 bases left between them. CDR3 size: 16 residues. CDR1 MNHEY and CDR2 SMNVEV come from the germline V gene (reference sequence). CDR3 DNA sequence: TGTGCCAGCAGTTCCGTGAGGGAGGGAGCAACAAATGGCTACACCTTC. Translating it yields CASSSVREGATNGYTF.

The chain recombines TRBV10-3 with TRBJ2-2, with D hard to call. Trimming shortened V by 6 bases and J by 0 bases, and 8 bases separated the two germline ends. The germline CDR1 and CDR2 sequences are ENHRY and SYGVKD. This CDR3 spans 14 amino acids. CDR3 protein: CAIRRAANTGELFF. The CDR3 DNA is TGTGCCATCAGACGGGCGGCGAACACCGGGGAGCTGTTTTTT.

This chain uses TRBV5-1 with TRBJ2-2; 8 nucleotides align to TRBD2. CDR1 is SGHRS, CDR2 YFSETQ, per germline. The CDR3 runs 15 residues. The V segment lost 4 bases and the J segment 5 bases; nucleotides outside the gene matches: 7. CDR3 residues: CASSPPGGGTGELFF. DNA of the CDR3: TGCGCCAGCAGCCCCCCGGGAGGGGGAACCGGGGAGCTGTTTTTT.

The V gene is TRBV11-2, the J gene TRBJ2-1, with D perhaps TRBD1 or TRBD2 (5 bases each). The CDR3 runs 15 residues. Germline V gene data show CDR1 as SGHAT and CDR2 as FQNNGV. The V and J ends lost 0 bases and 1 base respectively, with 7 bases between them. The CDR3 region is CASSLEEGSYNEQFF. The DNA of the CDR3 is TGTGCCAGCAGCTTAGAAGAGGGGTCCTACAATGAGCAGTTCTTC.

The rearrangement joins TRBV5-4 to TRBJ2-5; D gene unclear. CDR3 length equals 14 residues. Germline-derived CDR1 and CDR2 are SGHNT and YYREEE (reference sequence). The V end lost 0 bases, the J end lost 0 bases, and 6 bases lay between the germline ends. The CDR3 loop reads CASSLAGNQETQYF. CDR3 coding DNA: TGTGCCAGCAGCTTGGCTGGCAACCAAGAGACCCAGTACTTC.

The V call is TRBV5-5, the J call TRBJ1-5, with 10 bases aligning to TRBD1. V shed 3 bases and J 9 bases; nucleotides not matched to a gene: 3. Germline-derived CDR1 and CDR2 are SGHKS and YYEKEE (reference sequence). The CDR3 totals 13 residues. The CDR3 spells CASSWDRGWPQHF. In DNA, the CDR3 is TGTGCCAGCAGCTGGGACAGGGGTTGGCCCCAGCATTTT.

As to this clone: The sample has other DNA sequences that encode this CDR3 too. The gene calls are TRBV19 and TRBJ2-1; tentatively, D is TRBD1 (5 bases). The CDR3 sequence is 16 residues long. Trimming removed 7 bases at V and 3 bases at J, with 19 bases between. Germline lookup yields CDR1 LNHDA and CDR2 SQIVND (reference sequence). The CDR3 sequence is CASTLTGSVDYNEQFF. In nucleotides, the CDR3 is TGTGCCAGTACATTAACAGGATCTGTTGACTACAATGAGCAGTTCTTC.

The V and J genes are TRBV25-1 and TRBJ2-7, with 7 bases matching TRBD1. The germline V gene encodes CDR1 MGHDK and CDR2 SYGVNS. The trim removed 3 bases at V and 7 bases at J, leaving 6 bases unmatched. This CDR3 has 13 amino acids. CDR3 residues: CASSDYTGEEQYF. In nucleotides, the CDR3 is TGTGCCAGCAGTGACTATACAGGGGAAGAGCAGTACTTC.

The chain has TRBV6-5 and TRBJ1-1; TRBD1 matches 7 bases. Trimming cost V 7 bases and J 4 bases; bases outside gene matches: 3. CDR1 and CDR2 from the germline V gene are MNHEY and SVGAGI. There are 12 residues in the CDR3. CDR3 nucleotides: TGTGCCAGCACAGGGGGAGGCACTGAAGCTTTCTTT. Residues: CASTGGGTEAFF.

The chain is built from TRBV5-4 and TRBJ2-2; TRBD2 is a possible D gene (5 bases). Germline V CDR1 and CDR2: SGHNT, YYREEE (reference sequence). V shed 3 bases and J shed 5 bases, with 17 bases lying between them. This CDR3 spans 16 amino acids. The chain's CDR3 is CASSWSGSSKTGELFF. In DNA, the CDR3 is TGTGCCAGCAGCTGGTCTGGGAGCAGTAAGACCGGGGAGCTGTTTTTT.

The V call is TRBV6-5, the J call TRBJ1-4; no clear D gene. This CDR3 region has 13 residues. The V and J ends lost 8 bases and 8 bases respectively, with 15 bases between them. Germline V gives CDR1 MNHEY, CDR2 SVGAGI. Here the CDR3 reads CASGRERKEKLFF. The CDR3 nucleotides are TGTGCCAGCGGACGGGAACGCAAGGAAAAACTGTTTTTT.

The chain combines TRBV11-2 with TRBJ1-2, with a tentative D call TRBD1 (6 bases). V lost 1 base to trimming and J lost 7 bases, with 19 bases between them. The CDR3 loop spans 16 amino acids. Germline V CDR1 and CDR2: SGHAT, FQNNGV. CDR3 nucleotides: TGTGCCAGCAGCTTAGTCGACAGGCCGTACGGTGGTGGCTACACCTTC. Its translation: CASSLVDRPYGGGYTF.

This rearrangement joins TRBV7-9 to TRBJ1-4; 10 nucleotides agree with TRBD1. From germline, CDR1 is SEHNR and CDR2 FQNEAQ (reference sequence). V was pared by 5 bases and J by 5 bases, with 2 bases of the junction left unmatched. The CDR3 has 14 residues. The CDR3 is CASSQGQGNEKLFF. As DNA, the CDR3 is TGTGCCAGCAGCCAGGGACAGGGGAATGAAAAACTGTTTTTT. The full variable domain, completed using reference TRBV7-9 and TRBJ1-4, is DTGVSQNPRHKITKRGQNVTFRCDPISEHNRLYWYRQTLGQGPEFLTYFQNEAQLEKSRLLSDRFSAERPKGSFSTLEIQRTEQGDSAMYLCASSQGQGNEKLFFGSGTQLSVL.

The chain has TRBV5-6 and TRBJ2-7; 10 positions match TRBD2. With V trimmed by 6 bases and J by 2 bases, 5 bases remained unmatched. CDR3 length equals 14 residues. Germline V gives CDR1 SGHDT, CDR2 YYEEEE. CDR3 DNA sequence: TGTGCCAGCACTGGACTAGCGGCCGCCTACGAGCAGTACTTC. This codes for CASTGLAAAYEQYF.

The chain employs TRBV5-6 and TRBJ1-4, with 9 nucleotides matching TRBD1. Germline V lookup: CDR1 SGHDT, CDR2 YYEEEE. Trimming took 4 bases from V and 7 from J; bases not matched to a gene: 11. The CDR3 has 16 residues. CDR3 sequence: CASSRTGTGSSEKLFF. In DNA form, the CDR3 reads TGTGCCAGCAGCAGAACGGGGACAGGGAGTAGTGAAAAACTGTTTTTT.

This clone was counted a few times. In DNA form, the CDR3 reads TGTGCCAGCAGCCAGAGGGACAGGCCGTACTACGAGCAGTACTTC. Its translation is CASSQRDRPYYEQYF. The chain has TRBV14 and TRBJ2-7, with 8 nucleotides matching TRBD1. With 3 bases clipped from V and 3 bases from J, the junction kept 7 bases outside the gene matches. The CDR3 extends over 15 amino acids. Germline assignment: CDR1 SGHDN and CDR2 FVKESK. The whole variable domain, remainder taken from reference TRBV14 and TRBJ2-7, is EAGVTQFPSHSVIEKGQTVTLRCDPISGHDNLYWYRRVMGKEIKFLLHFVKESKQDESGMPNNRFLAERTGGTYSTLKVQPAELEDSGVYFCASSQRDRPYYEQYFGPGTRLTVT.

This chain links TRBV7-3 with TRBJ2-5, with D perhaps matching TRBD2 (5 bases). The J call is uncertain, as TRBJ2-7 better fits the DNA end. Germline CDR1 is SGHTA and CDR2 is FQGTGA. The CDR3 loop spans 13 amino acids. CDR3 coding DNA: TGTGCCAGCAGCTTAAATCGGGATTACGAGCAGTACTTC. Translating gives CASSLNRDYEQYF.

This clone was detected once. The chain is built from TRBV25-1 and TRBJ1-3; D gene uncertain. The CDR3 contains 15 residues. CDR1 is MGHDK and CDR2 is SYGVNS in the germline V gene. V lost 6 bases and J 0 bases, leaving 12 bases between the germline ends. The CDR3: CASSPPEGSGNTIYF. The DNA of the CDR3 is TGTGCCAGCAGCCCGCCGGAGGGCTCTGGAAACACCATATATTTT.

The V gene is TRBV29-1, the J gene TRBJ1-4; a possible D gene is TRBD1 (6 bases). Trimming took 7 bases from V and 1 from J, leaving 19 bases between them. The CDR3 runs 16 residues. CDR1 is SQVTM and CDR2 is ANQGSEA in the germline V gene. In DNA, the CDR3 is TGCAGCGCCCTACGGGGGCAGTGGGGAACTAATGAAAAACTGTTTTTT. Residues: CSALRGQWGTNEKLFF. Using reference TRBV29-1 and TRBJ1-4 for the parts outside the CDR3, the full variable domain is SAVISQKPSRDICQRGTSLTIQCQVDSQVTMMFWYRQQPGQSLTLIATANQGSEATYESGFVIDKFPISRPNLTFSTLTVSNMSPEDSSIYLCSALRGQWGTNEKLFFGSGTQLSVL.

The rearrangement links TRBV10-2 to TRBJ2-3; 11 bases are shared with TRBD2. Trimming cost V 2 bases and J 10 bases; bases outside gene matches: 11. Germline lookup yields CDR1 WSHSY and CDR2 SAAADI. The CDR3 contains 16 residues. The CDR3 here is CASSEPVAGGEMSQYF. The DNA for the CDR3 is TGCGCCAGCAGTGAGCCGGTAGCGGGAGGGGAGATGTCGCAGTATTTT.

This chain links TRBV7-9 with TRBJ1-1; tentatively, D is TRBD1 (5 bases). In germline, CDR1 is SEHNR, CDR2 FQNEAQ (reference sequence). CDR3 length: 14 amino acids. V lost 5 bases and J 10 bases, leaving 20 bases between the germline ends. The CDR3 spells CASSVETGGGRAFF. CDR3 bases: TGTGCCAGCAGCGTCGAGACGGGGGGTGGCCGAGCTTTCTTT.

Here the CDR3 DNA reads TGTGCCAGCAGCTTTGATAACACCATATATTTT. Amino acids: CASSFDNTIYF. The V call is TRBV5-4, the J call TRBJ1-3; D remains ambiguous. The CDR3 sequence is 11 residues long. V lost 2 bases and J lost 7, with 4 bases in between. The V gene's germline CDR1 is SGHNT and CDR2 YYREEE (reference sequence).

The CDR3 loop is CASSAPDRGPRAQYF. CDR3 DNA sequence: TGTGCCAGCAGCGCCCCTGACAGGGGGCCCAGGGCCCAGTACTTC. The chain combines TRBV6-1 with TRBJ2-5; TRBD1 matches 10 bases. The J segment lost 9 bases and the V segment lost 6 bases, leaving 13 bases of the junction unmatched. The CDR3 runs 15 residues. Germline-derived CDR1 and CDR2 are MNHNS and SASEGT.

V is TRBV19 and J is TRBJ2-3; 12 bases line up with TRBD2. Germline loops: CDR1 LNHDA, CDR2 SQIVND (reference sequence). V dropped 10 bases and J dropped 1; count of bases not matched to a gene: 18. The CDR3 runs 19 residues. CDR3 sequence reads: CATDLTRASGRAGTDTQYF. The CDR3 DNA sequence: TGTGCCACAGACCTAACGCGGGCTAGCGGGAGGGCCGGCACAGATACGCAGTATTTT.

The chain joins TRBV11-2 to TRBJ2-3; 10 positions agree with TRBD2. J gave up 5 bases and V 4 bases, and 9 bases lay outside the gene matches. CDR3 length: 16 residues. Germline assignment: CDR1 SGHAT and CDR2 FQNNGV. The CDR3 DNA follows: TGTGCCAGCAGCTCGGTTAGCGGGAGGCATATAGATACGCAGTATTTT. This translates into CASSSVSGRHIDTQYF.

This chain uses TRBV30 with TRBJ2-7, with TRBD2 matching over 8 bases. The germline V gene has CDR1 GTSNPN and CDR2 SVGIG (reference sequence). J was trimmed by 4 bases and V by 8 bases; bases with no gene match: 10. The CDR3 loop spans 13 amino acids. CDR3 region: CARGGRAAYEQYF. DNA for the CDR3: TGTGCCCGGGGGGGGAGGGCCGCATACGAGCAGTACTTC.

The chain couples TRBV5-4 to TRBJ1-3; D is ambiguous. Germline CDR1 is SGHNT and CDR2 is YYREEE (reference sequence). Trimming took off 5 bases at V and 2 bases at J, with 11 bases between the two ends. There are 14 residues in the CDR3. In DNA form, the CDR3 reads TGTGCCAGCAGTGTCAGGAGCCCTGGAAACACCATATATTTT. Translation gives CASSVRSPGNTIYF.

The CDR3 bases are TGTGCCAGCAGTTCCCCGAGGAGCGTCCAGTACTTC. Its protein product is CASSSPRSVQYF. V is TRBV6-5 and J is TRBJ2-5; D remains unclear. V was pared by 4 bases and J by 10 bases, with 13 bases between. The CDR3 sequence is 12 residues long. Germline CDR1 MNHEY, CDR2 SVGAGI.